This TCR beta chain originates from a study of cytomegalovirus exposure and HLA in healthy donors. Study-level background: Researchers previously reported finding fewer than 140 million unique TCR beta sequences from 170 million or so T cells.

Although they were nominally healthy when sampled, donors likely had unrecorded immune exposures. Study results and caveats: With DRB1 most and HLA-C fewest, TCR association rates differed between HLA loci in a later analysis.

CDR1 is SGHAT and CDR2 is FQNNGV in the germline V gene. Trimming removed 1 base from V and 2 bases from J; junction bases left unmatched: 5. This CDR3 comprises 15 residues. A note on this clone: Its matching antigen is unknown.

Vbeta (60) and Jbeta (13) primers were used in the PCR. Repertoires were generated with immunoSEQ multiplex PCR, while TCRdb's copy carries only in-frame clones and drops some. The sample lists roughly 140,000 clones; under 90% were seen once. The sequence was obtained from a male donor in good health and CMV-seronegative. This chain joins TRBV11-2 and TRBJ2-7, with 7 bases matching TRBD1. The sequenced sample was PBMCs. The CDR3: CASSLARQGPYEQYF. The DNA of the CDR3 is TGTGCCAGCAGCTTAGCCCGACAGGGACCCTACGAGCAGTACTTC.